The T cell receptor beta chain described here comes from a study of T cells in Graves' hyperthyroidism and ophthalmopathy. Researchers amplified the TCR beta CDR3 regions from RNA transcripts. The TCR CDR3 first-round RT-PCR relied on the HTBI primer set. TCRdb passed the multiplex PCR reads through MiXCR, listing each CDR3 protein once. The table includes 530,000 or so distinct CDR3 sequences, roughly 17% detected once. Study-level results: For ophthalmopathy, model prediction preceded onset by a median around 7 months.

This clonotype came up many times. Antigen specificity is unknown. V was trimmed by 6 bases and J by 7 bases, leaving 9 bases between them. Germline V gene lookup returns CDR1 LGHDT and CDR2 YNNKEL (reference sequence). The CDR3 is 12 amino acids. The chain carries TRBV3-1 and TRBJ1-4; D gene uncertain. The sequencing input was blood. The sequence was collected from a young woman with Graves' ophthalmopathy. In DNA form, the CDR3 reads TGTGCCAGCAGTCCCCTTGGTGAAAAACTGTTTTTT. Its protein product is CASSPLGEKLFF.